The 9 T cell receptor beta chains reported below all come from one sample, sequenced in a study of CD8+ T cells in alopecia areata. Noted treatment: oral pan-JAK inhibitor, 5-10 mg twice daily. It was cDNA, reverse transcribed from extracted RNA, that served as the sequencing template. Measured with immunoSEQ multiplex PCR; TCRdb has only the in-frame clones, and not every one. The sample holds some 190,000 clones, roughly 70% seen once. The source was CD4+ T cells sorted from blood, collected around week 47, from a patient treated with tofacitinib. All receptors derive from a human donor with alopecia areata.

J is TRBJ2-7 and V is TRBV7-2; D is perhaps TRBD1 (6 bases). The V and J ends lost 1 base and 7 bases respectively, with 17 bases between them. Germline V gene data show CDR1 as SGHTA and CDR2 as FQGNSA. The CDR3 is 15 residues long. CDR3 nucleotides: TGTGCCAGCAGCTTAGAACAGGGAGCTCTGGTAGAGCAGTACTTC. Translating it yields CASSLEQGALVEQYF.

The chain couples TRBV30 to TRBJ1-1; D possibly corresponds to TRBD1 (6 bases). The V gene lost 2 bases and the J gene lost 5 bases, with 12 bases spanning the gap. This CDR3 has 13 amino acids. CDR1 is GTSNPN, CDR2 SVGIG, per germline (reference sequence). This CDR3 is CAWSPTGRTEAFF. CDR3 nucleotide sequence: TGTGCCTGGAGTCCTACAGGGAGGACTGAAGCTTTCTTT.

The sample holds one count of this clone. This rearrangement joins TRBV7-2 to TRBJ1-5; D gene uncertain. Germline-derived CDR1 and CDR2 are SGHTA and FQGNSA. The germline V and J ends were trimmed by 7 bases and 6 bases, with 13 bases remaining between them. The CDR3 contains 13 residues. CDR3 amino acids: CASTIQSGQPQHF. CDR3 sequence (DNA): TGTGCCAGCACCATACAGTCGGGTCAGCCCCAGCATTTT.

This clone was counted a few times. The chain is built from TRBV29-1 and TRBJ1-1, with a possible D match to TRBD1 (6 bases). CDR3 length: 13 residues. Looked up from germline, CDR1 is SQVTM and CDR2 is ANQGSEA. The V end was cut by 8 bases, the J end by 1 base, with 14 bases between. CDR3 sequence (DNA): TGCAGCATATCCGGACAGAGGAACACTGAAGCTTTCTTT. It translates to CSISGQRNTEAFF.

This clone came up once. The CDR3 protein is CASRDGDYEKLFF. The CDR3 DNA reads as TGTGCCTCGCGGGACGGAGATTATGAAAAACTGTTTTTT. The chain couples TRBV30 to TRBJ1-4, with D perhaps matching TRBD1 (5 bases). Germline CDR1 is GTSNPN and CDR2 is SVGIG (reference sequence). V was cut by 7 bases and J by 6 bases, with 15 bases left in between. CDR3 length: 13 residues.

The chain recombines TRBV15 with TRBJ2-1; tentative D call: TRBD2 (7 bases). V was cut by 3 bases and J by 9 bases, with 18 bases left in between. There are 15 residues in the CDR3. Per germline, CDR1 LNHNV and CDR2 YYDKDF (reference sequence). The CDR3 DNA follows: TGTGCCACCAGCAGGCGCCCGGGGGGCCAAGCTGAGCAGTTCTTC. It encodes CATSRRPGGQAEQFF.

J is TRBJ1-1 and V is TRBV27, with 7 bases fitting TRBD1. Germline CDR1 is MNHEY and CDR2 is SMNVEV (reference sequence). V shed 3 bases, J shed 5 bases, and the junction held 6 bases outside the gene matches. CDR3 size: 14 residues. For the CDR3, the DNA is TGTGCCAGCAGTTTTAACAGGGGAAGGACTGAAGCTTTCTTT. It specifies CASSFNRGRTEAFF.

This clone was counted a few times. The V and J genes are TRBV2 and TRBJ2-6, with D perhaps matching TRBD1 (6 bases). There are 15 residues in the CDR3. Trimming took 9 bases from V and 4 from J, leaving 16 bases between them. Germline CDR1 reads SNHLY; CDR2 reads FYNNEI. As DNA, the CDR3 is TGTGCCAGTAGCCTCAGGGGAGAGGGGGCCAACGTCCTGACTTTC. Amino acid sequence: CASSLRGEGANVLTF.

This clone appeared a few times. V gene TRBV9 combines with J gene TRBJ1-4, with a possible D match to TRBD1 (6 bases). This CDR3 is 15 amino acids long. V lost 4 bases to trimming and J lost 6 bases, with 16 bases between them. Germline V gene data show CDR1 as SGDLS and CDR2 as YYNGEE. This CDR3 reads CASSTRGEVDEKLFF. CDR3 nucleotide sequence: TGTGCCAGCAGCACTAGGGGGGAGGTGGATGAAAAACTGTTTTTT.